A selection of T cell receptor beta chains follows, all from one sample in a study of blood T cell repertoires in COVID-19. The repertoire was sequenced with immunoSEQ multiplex PCR; TCRdb's copy has only in-frame clones and lacks some. The sample carries approximately 71,000 clones, roughly 80% recorded once. The sample consisted of peripheral blood. The source is a woman of 80 years or more with acute or convalescent COVID-19. Both conserved end residues are part of each CDR3. Each record gives: V gene, D gene, clone size, J gene, CDR3 DNA, CDR3 protein. D genes are given only for firm matches. Size tells how often a clone was seen (once, few, many) or the class of an expanded clone, and some rows leave it out.

TRBV9	TRBD1	many	TRBJ2-1	TGTGCCAGCAGCGTAGGACAGGGAAGCACCTACAATGAGCAGTTCTTC	CASSVGQGSTYNEQFF
TRBV18	.	.	TRBJ1-1	TGTGCCAGCTCACCAGGGCTGAACACTGAAGCTTTCTTT	CASSPGLNTEAFF
TRBV2	TRBD1	once	TRBJ1-2	TGTGCCAGCAGGGGACAGGGGGCAGCTAACTATGGCTACACCTTC	CASRGQGAANYGYTF
TRBV10-2	.	once	TRBJ2-3	TGCGCCAGCAGTGAAGGCGGTTTGGTGGATACGCAGTATTTT	CASSEGGLVDTQYF
TRBV6-1	.	.	TRBJ2-1	TGTGCCAGCAGTGAAGTTATAGCTAACTTCGGGAATGAGCAGTTCTTC	CASSEVIANFGNEQFF
TRBV19	TRBD1	.	TRBJ1-6	TGTGCCAGTAGCACCCGCGCAGGGGGCAGGAATAATTCACCCCTCCACTTT	CASSTRAGGRNNSPLHF
TRBV4-1	TRBD2	.	TRBJ2-1	TGCGCCAGCAGCCAACTCCGACCGTGGCTAGCGGGAGGGTCAAATGAGCAGTTCTTC	CASSQLRPWLAGGSNEQFF
TRBV7-8	TRBD1	.	TRBJ1-2	TGTGCCAGCAGCTTAGTCGACAGGGTCAGCTATGGCTACACCTTC	CASSLVDRVSYGYTF
TRBV7-9	TRBD1	.	TRBJ1-2	TGTGCCAGCAGACGGGACAGCCGCCAGTGGTACACCTTC	CASRRDSRQWYTF
TRBV3-1/TRBV3-2	.	.	TRBJ2-1	TGTGCCAGCAGCATCCGGGACACAGGGCAGTTCTTC	CASSIRDTGQFF
TRBV19	.	.	TRBJ2-1	TGTGCCAGTAGTATGGAGGGGCGCAATGAGCAGTTCTTC	CASSMEGRNEQFF
TRBV6-5	.	few	TRBJ1-1	TGTGCCAGCAGTTATTCCGCGAGAACTGAAGCTTTCTTT	CASSYSARTEAFF
TRBV24-1	.	.	TRBJ1-2	TGTGCCACCAGTGGTCGAGGTGGCTACACCTTC	CATSGRGGYTF
TRBV24-1	TRBD1	.	TRBJ2-5	TGTGCCACCAGTGACACACAGGGGGTTGAGACCCAGTACTTC	CATSDTQGVETQYF
TRBV16	.	.	TRBJ1-1	TGTGCCAGCAGCCAAGGGGGAGGGAACACTGAAGCTTTCTTT	CASSQGGGNTEAFF
TRBV9	TRBD2	.	TRBJ2-3	TGTGCCAGCAGCGGAGCGGGAGTCGGGACAGATACGCAGTATTTT	CASSGAGVGTDTQYF
TRBV5-1	.	once	TRBJ1-4	TGCGCCAGCAGCTTGGTGGGGGGGATTAATGAAAAACTGTTTTTT	CASSLVGGINEKLFF
TRBV6-5	.	.	TRBJ2-2	TGTGCCAGCAGCGCCGGGACTAACACCGGGGAGCTGTTTTTT	CASSAGTNTGELFF
TRBV2	.	.	TRBJ1-2	TGTGCCAGCAGTGAAGTTTCAGGGCCCCTCTATGGCTACACCTTC	CASSEVSGPLYGYTF
TRBV9	.	.	TRBJ1-1	TGTGCCAGCAGCGTAGCTGCTTCGACAGGAGAACCAAATGCTGAAGCTTTCTTT	CASSVAASTGEPNAEAFF
TRBV9	TRBD2	.	TRBJ2-7	TGTGCCAGCAGCGTAGGACTAGCGGGCTCCTACGAGCAGTACTTC	CASSVGLAGSYEQYF
TRBV7-3	.	.	TRBJ1-4	TGTGCCGCGGGGAAAACCTTAATGTCCAGGATCAATGAAAAACTGTTTTTT	CAAGKTLMSRINEKLFF
TRBV5-4	TRBD1	.	TRBJ1-2	TGTGCCAGCAGCTTCGGGAGGGGGCCTAACTATGGCTACACCTTC	CASSFGRGPNYGYTF
TRBV29-1	TRBD1	few	TRBJ1-1	TGCAGCGCTACCGAACCGGGACAGAAGTCGAACACTGAAGCTTTCTTT	CSATEPGQKSNTEAFF
TRBV9	.	.	TRBJ2-4	TGTGCCAGCAGTGGAGGGGAAATCGACAAAAACATTCAGTACTTC	CASSGGEIDKNIQYF
TRBV21-1	.	.	TRBJ1-2	TGTGCCGCGCAGACTGCGCGCCCTGGTGAGTTCTATGGCTACACCTTC	CAAQTARPGEFYGYTF
TRBV7-9	TRBD1	.	TRBJ1-2	TGTGCCAGCAGCTGGCAGGGGGCCCGGGATGGCTACACCTTC	CASSWQGARDGYTF
TRBV27	TRBD1	.	TRBJ2-7	TGTGCCAGCAGTTTGTGGGTCCGGGACAGGGGGTCCTACGAGCAGTACTTC	CASSLWVRDRGSYEQYF
TRBV19	.	.	TRBJ2-5	TGTGCCAGTAGTATAGATATGGAGACCCAGTACTTC	CASSIDMETQYF
TRBV6-5	.	.	TRBJ1-3	TGTGCCAGCAGTTACTCGGGCGGAGGACTAAACACCATATATTTT	CASSYSGGGLNTIYF
TRBV2	.	.	TRBJ2-7	TGTGCCAGCATCGGACAGTCCTACGAGCAGTACTTC	CASIGQSYEQYF
TRBV7-2	.	.	TRBJ2-1	TGTGCCAGCAGCTTAGATACGTACGGTGAGCAGTTCTTC	CASSLDTYGEQFF
TRBV19	.	.	TRBJ2-1	TGTGCCAGTATCCCCCGGCTAGCGACCTACAATGAGCAGTTCTTC	CASIPRLATYNEQFF
TRBV6-5	.	.	TRBJ2-6	TGTGCCAGCCCTTATAATGCTGGGGCCAACGTCCTGACTTTC	CASPYNAGANVLTF
TRBV11-2	TRBD2	.	TRBJ2-2	TGTGCCAGCAGCTATGGATCAATAGCGGGAGGGGCCGGGGAGCTGTTTTTT	CASSYGSIAGGAGELFF
TRBV4-3	.	.	TRBJ2-3	TGCGCCAGCAGCCAAGAATCTACAGGACCGCTCACAGATACGCAGTATTTT	CASSQESTGPLTDTQYF
TRBV15	.	.	TRBJ1-1	TGTGCCACCAGCAGAGTGGTGGGCAGGGAGGCTGAAGCTTTCTTT	CATSRVVGREAEAFF
TRBV9	.	.	TRBJ2-2	TGTGCCAGCAGCGTAACCCCAGGAGGTTCCGGGGAGCTGTTTTTT	CASSVTPGGSGELFF
TRBV5-1	.	.	TRBJ1-1	TGCGCCAGCAGCTTGGCCTTGAGTGGGGAGGGAGCTTTCTTT	CASSLALSGEGAFF
TRBV7-9	.	few	TRBJ1-3	TGTGCCAGCAGCCTCGGCTCTGGAAACACCATATATTTT	CASSLGSGNTIYF
TRBV5-4	TRBD1	.	TRBJ1-3	TGTGCCAGCAGCTTACCAGGGGGCCCTGGAAACACCATATATTTT	CASSLPGGPGNTIYF
TRBV6-1	TRBD2	.	TRBJ2-3	TGTGCCAGCAGTGATCGGGGACTACCCCTCACAGATACGCAGTATTTT	CASSDRGLPLTDTQYF
TRBV11-2	.	.	TRBJ2-4	TGTGCCAGCAGCAAACTAAGGGACATCAAGATTCAGTACTTC	CASSKLRDIKIQYF
TRBV6-5	TRBD1	.	TRBJ1-3	TGTGCCAGCAGCCCACGGACAGGGGCTGGAAACACCATATATTTT	CASSPRTGAGNTIYF
TRBV27	TRBD2	once	TRBJ2-3	TGTGCCAGCACGACGTGGCTAGCGGGAGGCCCATTCGGACACACAGATACGCAGTATTTT	CASTTWLAGGPFGHTDTQYF
TRBV20-1	.	.	TRBJ2-5	TGCAGTGCTAGTACCCATCGGGAGACCCAGTACTTC	CSASTHRETQYF
TRBV5-4	TRBD2	.	TRBJ2-7	TGTGCCAGCAGCTTAAGCGGGGTCGGGGGCGAGCAGTACTTC	CASSLSGVGGEQYF
TRBV5-1	TRBD1	.	TRBJ2-1	TGCGCCAGCAGCTTGGTTGGGACAGGGGGCGGTAGCTCCTACAATGAGCAGTTCTTC	CASSLVGTGGGSSYNEQFF
TRBV10-3	TRBD2	.	TRBJ2-2	TGTGCCATCAGTGGCGGGGGGGGCACCGGGGAGCTGTTTTTT	CAISGGGGTGELFF
TRBV7-9	TRBD1	.	TRBJ1-2	TGTGCCAGCAGCTTCGGACAGGGAGGTGGCTACACCTTC	CASSFGQGGGYTF
TRBV18	TRBD2	.	TRBJ2-1	TGTGCCAGCTCACCCCTCCAGGGACTAGCGCAAGCCTACAATGAGCAGTTCTTC	CASSPLQGLAQAYNEQFF
TRBV24-1	TRBD1	once	TRBJ2-1	TGTGCCACCAGTGCAGGGGGCTCCTACAATGAGCAGTTCTTC	CATSAGGSYNEQFF
TRBV18	TRBD2	.	TRBJ2-5	TGTGCCAGCTCACCACTAGCGGGAAGAGAGACCCAGTACTTC	CASSPLAGRETQYF
TRBV5-1	TRBD1	.	TRBJ2-5	TGCGCCAGCAGCTTGAGAGAACAGGGGTTACAAGAGACCCAGTACTTC	CASSLREQGLQETQYF
TRBV6-2/TRBV6-3	TRBD1	.	TRBJ2-3	TGTGCCAGCAGTTATCTCAGGGGGCAAAGCGTAGCTAGCACAGATACGCAGTATTTT	CASSYLRGQSVASTDTQYF
TRBV6-5	TRBD1	.	TRBJ2-7	TGTGCCAGCAGCCGGGACAGGGGCAACTACGAGCAGTACTTC	CASSRDRGNYEQYF
TRBV7-3	TRBD2	.	TRBJ2-1	TGTGCCAGCAGCTTACTGGGAGGGCCCGGTGAGCAGTTCTTC	CASSLLGGPGEQFF